These 22 T cell receptor beta chains were sequenced from one sample in a study of blood T cell repertoires in COVID-19. The protocol was immunoSEQ multiplex PCR, while the TCRdb copy is restricted to in-frame clones and leaves out a portion. This table holds about 120,000 clones, roughly four fifths found once. Sequencing was performed on peripheral blood. The receptors shown here come from a man between 65 and 85 years old with active or convalescent COVID-19.

CDR3 coding DNA: TGCGCCAGCAGCTACGAACCCCCAGGGGCGAACACTGAAGCTTTCTTT. Protein product: CASSYEPPGANTEAFF. The chain joins TRBV5-1 to TRBJ1-1, with a possible D match to TRBD1 (6 bases). V was clipped by 3 bases and J by 1 base, with 16 bases between them. This CDR3 is built from 16 residues. Per germline, CDR1 SGHRS and CDR2 YFSETQ.

The rearrangement joins TRBV5-1 to TRBJ2-3; 11 positions agree with TRBD2. The J segment lost 3 bases and the V segment lost 3 bases, leaving 3 bases of the junction unmatched. Looked up from germline, CDR1 is SGHRS and CDR2 is YFSETQ. The CDR3 has 15 amino acids. This chain's CDR3 is CASSSSGGQTDTQYF. The CDR3 DNA is TGCGCCAGCAGCTCTAGCGGGGGGCAAACAGATACGCAGTATTTT.

J is TRBJ1-4 and V is TRBV3-1 (or the pseudogene TRBV3-2); possible D gene TRBD1, 5 bases. Germline CDR1 reads LGHDT; CDR2 reads YNNKEL (reference sequence). V was pared by 3 bases and J by 0 bases, with 8 bases between. This CDR3 region has 15 residues. CDR3 in amino acids: CASSHRQPTNEKLFF. The CDR3 nucleotides are TGTGCCAGCAGCCACCGACAGCCAACTAATGAAAAACTGTTTTTT.

This chain connects TRBV9 to TRBJ2-3; TRBD2 agrees at 8 bases. Germline CDR1 and CDR2: SGDLS and YYNGEE. Trimming at V came to 10 bases and at J to 8 bases, leaving 9 bases not matched to a gene. The CDR3 totals 12 residues. DNA of the CDR3: TGTGCCGCCGGGGACGGGGGGGGTACGCAGTATTTT. As protein: CAAGDGGGTQYF. Looking up the rest from reference TRBV9 and TRBJ2-3 gives the full variable domain: DSGVTQTPKHLITATGQRVTLRCSPRSGDLSVYWYQQSLDQGLQFLIQYYNGEERAKGNILERFSAQQFPDLHSELNLSSLELGDSALYFCAAGDGGGTQYFGPGTRLTVL.

V is TRBV7-2 and J is TRBJ1-4; possibly TRBD1 for D (5 bases). Germline V CDR1 and CDR2: SGHTA, FQGNSA. Trimming took off 1 base at V and 3 bases at J, with 12 bases between the two ends. The CDR3 has 16 residues. CDR3 coding DNA: TGTGCCAGCAGCTTAGTTTCGACAGCTTCTAATGAAAAACTGTTTTTT. Translated: CASSLVSTASNEKLFF.

The genes are TRBV28 and TRBJ1-5, with a tentative D call TRBD1 (6 bases). Germline values: CDR1 MDHEN, CDR2 SYDVKM. Trimming shortened V by 2 bases and J by 6 bases, and 8 bases separated the two germline ends. CDR3 length: 13 amino acids. The DNA for the CDR3 is TGTGCCAGCAGTTTAGCAGGGGTTCAGCCCCAGCATTTT. It translates to CASSLAGVQPQHF.

This chain connects TRBV6-5 to TRBJ2-5; possibly TRBD2 for D (6 bases). Trimming left V 2 bases short and J 4 bases short, with 8 bases between. The CDR3 length is 13 residues. The germline V gene encodes CDR1 MNHEY and CDR2 SVGAGI. Here the CDR3 DNA reads TGTGCCAGCAGTTACAACGGGGGAGAGACCCAGTACTTC. It yields the protein CASSYNGGETQYF.

The chain couples TRBV12-5 to TRBJ1-5; no reliable D call. The CDR3 totals 18 residues. With 1 base removed from V and 2 bases from J, the gap between germline ends came to 18 bases. CDR1 LGHNT and CDR2 FRNRAP come from the germline V gene. CDR3 bases: TGTGCTAGTGGTTTGGAAGAACTTTTGGTCGGTGGCAATCAGCCCCAGCATTTT. The encoded protein is CASGLEELLVGGNQPQHF.

The gene calls are TRBV7-9 and TRBJ2-2; D gene uncertain. The CDR3 length is 15 residues. Trimming pared 4 bases from V and 1 base from J, leaving 10 bases between. CDR1 SEHNR and CDR2 FQNEAQ come from the germline V gene (reference sequence). The CDR3 loop is CASSSDTWNTGELFF. CDR3 nucleotide sequence: TGTGCCAGCAGCTCCGACACGTGGAACACCGGGGAGCTGTTTTTT. The whole variable domain, filled in from reference TRBV7-9 and TRBJ2-2, reads DTGVSQNPRHKITKRGQNVTFRCDPISEHNRLYWYRQTLGQGPEFLTYFQNEAQLEKSRLLSDRFSAERPKGSFSTLEIQRTEQGDSAMYLCASSSDTWNTGELFFGEGSRLTVL.

The rearrangement joins TRBV11-2 to TRBJ2-3, with TRBD2 matching 11 bases. CDR3 length: 17 amino acids. In germline, CDR1 is SGHAT, CDR2 FQNNGV. After removal of 4 bases from V and 6 bases from J, the junction contained 12 bases not matched to a gene. The CDR3 nucleotides read TGTGCCAGCAGCTCAAATTTCGTAGCGGGGGGGGCGGATACGCAGTATTTT. Its protein product is CASSSNFVAGGADTQYF.

This chain connects TRBV7-2 to TRBJ2-5; TRBD1 is a possible D gene (6 bases). Germline values: CDR1 SGHTA, CDR2 FQGNSA. The CDR3 covers 15 residues. Trimming removed 5 bases from V and 5 bases from J, with 18 bases in between. The DNA for the CDR3 is TGTGCCAGCAGCGAAGACGTGAGGGGGAAGGAGACCCAGTACTTC. This codes for CASSEDVRGKETQYF.

In DNA, the CDR3 is TGCGCCAGCAGCCCGCAGGCACCGCCTGGAAACACCATATATTTT. Its protein is CASSPQAPPGNTIYF. V gene TRBV5-1 combines with J gene TRBJ1-3; no clear D gene. The V and J ends lost 4 bases and 2 bases respectively, with 13 bases between them. The CDR3 is 15 amino acids. Germline loops: CDR1 SGHRS, CDR2 YFSETQ.

There are a few counts of this clone. In DNA, the CDR3 is TGTGCCAGCAGCCCAGGAGGACAGGGTCTTCGTGGCTACACCTTC. Translated: CASSPGGQGLRGYTF. The chain is built from TRBV7-9 and TRBJ1-2; 8 nucleotides agree with TRBD1. The CDR3 spans 15 residues. Germline trimming cut 5 bases from V and 7 bases from J; bases unmatched to any gene: 12. The V gene's germline CDR1 is SEHNR and CDR2 FQNEAQ (reference sequence).

In nucleotides, the CDR3 is TGTGCCAGTAGTATGGAACAGGGCAAGGGAAATGAAAAACTGTTTTTT. Amino acid sequence: CASSMEQGKGNEKLFF. This chain links TRBV19 with TRBJ1-4, with a tentative D call TRBD1 (6 bases). Per the germline V gene, CDR1 is LNHDA and CDR2 is SQIVND (reference sequence). The V and J ends lost 3 bases and 5 bases respectively, with 16 bases between them. This CDR3 has 16 amino acids.

The chain is built from TRBV15 and TRBJ2-2; possibly TRBD1 for D (6 bases). The CDR3 is made up of 18 amino acids. Germline CDR1 reads LNHNV; CDR2 reads YYDKDF (reference sequence). The V end was cut by 0 bases, the J end by 4 bases, with 18 bases between. CDR3 DNA sequence: TGTGCCACCAGCAGAGATATGCAGGGGAATTGGGGCACCGGGGAGCTGTTTTTT. It yields the protein CATSRDMQGNWGTGELFF.

The CDR3 region has the DNA TGTGCCAGCAGCGGACAGAAGTATGGCTACACCTTC. Translating gives CASSGQKYGYTF. The chain is built from TRBV27 and TRBJ1-2; D is possibly TRBD1 (6 bases). V was trimmed by 6 bases and J by 5 bases, leaving 10 bases between them. Germline V lookup: CDR1 MNHEY, CDR2 SMNVEV (reference sequence). The CDR3 consists of 12 residues.

The rearrangement uses TRBV6-5 and TRBJ1-5; the match to TRBD1 covers 7 bases. Germline-derived CDR1 and CDR2 are MNHEY and SVGAGI. CDR3 size: 14 residues. Trimming cost V 7 bases and J 7 bases; bases outside gene matches: 10. The DNA of the CDR3 is TGTGCCAGCAAGGGGACAGCTAATGACCAGCCCCAGCATTTT. It specifies CASKGTANDQPQHF.

The chain joins TRBV5-1 to TRBJ1-1; D possibly corresponds to TRBD1 (5 bases). Per the germline V gene, CDR1 is SGHRS and CDR2 is YFSETQ. The ends were cut back, 0 bases at V and 7 bases at J, with 10 bases in the middle. The CDR3 has 13 amino acids. In nucleotides, the CDR3 is TGCGCCAGCAGCTTGGTTGGTCAGGGTGAAGCTTTCTTT. Its translation: CASSLVGQGEAFF.

V usage is TRBV4-3 and J usage is TRBJ2-2, with a possible D match to TRBD2 (5 bases). The ends were cut back, 2 bases at V and 6 bases at J, with 19 bases in the middle. This CDR3 region has 17 residues. Per the germline V gene, CDR1 is LGHNA and CDR2 is YSLEER. CDR3 nucleotides: TGCGCCAGCAGCCAACAGATAGGCCTAGCTGGGGCCGGGGAGCTGTTTTTT. Amino acid sequence: CASSQQIGLAGAGELFF.

The rearrangement joins TRBV12-3 or TRBV12-4 to TRBJ2-7, with D perhaps matching TRBD1 (5 bases). The CDR3 is 12 residues long. V lost 7 bases, J lost 3 bases, and 10 bases lay in between. The CDR3, as DNA: TGTGCCAGCAACCAGGGTTTCTACGAGCAGTACTTC. Translating gives CASNQGFYEQYF.

CDR3 residues: CASSYSQNYGYTF. The CDR3 DNA sequence: TGTGCCAGCAGTTACTCTCAAAACTATGGCTACACCTTC. The chain combines TRBV6-2 or TRBV6-3 with TRBJ1-2; D uncertain. V was pared by 0 bases and J by 2 bases, with 4 bases between. Germline values: CDR1 MNHEY, CDR2 SVGEGT. CDR3 size: 13 residues.

The rearrangement uses TRBV18 and TRBJ1-4; D is undetermined. The CDR3 extends over 18 amino acids. Germline values: CDR1 KGHSH, CDR2 LQKENI. V was shortened by 4 bases and J by 6 bases, with 24 bases between the two germline ends. CDR3 residues: CASSLSWLYGERDEKLFF. The CDR3 coding sequence is TGTGCCAGCTCACTCTCTTGGCTATACGGGGAGCGGGATGAAAAACTGTTTTTT. The full variable domain, in which reference TRBV18 and TRBJ1-4 provide the parts outside the CDR3, is NAGVMQNPRHLVRRRGQEARLRCSPMKGHSHVYWYRQLPEEGLKFMVYLQKENIIDESGMPKERFSAEFPKEGPSILRIQQVVRGDSAAYFCASSLSWLYGERDEKLFFGSGTQLSVL.